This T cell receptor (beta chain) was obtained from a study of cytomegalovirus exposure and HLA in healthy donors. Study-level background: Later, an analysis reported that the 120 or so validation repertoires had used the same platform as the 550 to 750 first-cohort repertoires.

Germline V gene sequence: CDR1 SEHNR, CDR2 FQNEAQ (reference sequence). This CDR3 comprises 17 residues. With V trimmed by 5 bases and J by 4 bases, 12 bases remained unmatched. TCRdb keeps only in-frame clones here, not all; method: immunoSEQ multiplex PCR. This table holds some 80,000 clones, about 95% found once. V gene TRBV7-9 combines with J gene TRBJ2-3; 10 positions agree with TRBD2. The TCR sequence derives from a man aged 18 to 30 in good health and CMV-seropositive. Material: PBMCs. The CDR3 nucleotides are TGTGCCAGCAGCCCTTTAGTCTGGACTAGCGGATCAGATACGCAGTATTTT. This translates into CASSPLVWTSGSDTQYF.